These 3 T cell receptor beta chains share one sample of origin, sequenced in a study of shared clonotypes between healthy human individuals. Repertoires were generated with immunoSEQ multiplex PCR, while TCRdb's copy carries only in-frame clones and drops some. The table records 1,500,000 or so clones, over 95% of them present only once. Sequencing was performed on naive CD4+ T cells sorted from blood. As for subset: CD45RA+ positively selected. The receptors come from a man aged 25-45 years in good health.

The V and J genes are TRBV4-3 and TRBJ2-3; D is unresolved. This CDR3 spans 13 amino acids. Germline-derived CDR1 and CDR2 are LGHNA and YSLEER. V was cut by 4 bases and J by 6 bases, with 11 bases left in between. CDR3 amino acids: CASSPRDLDTQYF. CDR3 in DNA: TGCGCCAGCAGCCCCCGAGATCTCGATACGCAGTATTTT.

This clone appeared once. The chain couples TRBV5-1 to TRBJ2-2; the match to TRBD2 covers 10 bases. J gave up 0 bases and V 2 bases, and 4 bases lay outside the gene matches. The CDR3 has 17 amino acids. CDR1 and CDR2 (germline): SGHRS, YFSETQ. DNA for the CDR3: TGCGCCAGCAGCTTTGGTAGCGGGAGGACGAACACCGGGGAGCTGTTTTTT. Its protein is CASSFGSGRTNTGELFF. Looking up the rest from reference TRBV5-1 and TRBJ2-2 gives the full variable domain: KAGVTQTPRYLIKTRGQQVTLSCSPISGHRSVSWYQQTPGQGLQFLFEYFSETQRNKGNFPGRFSGRQFSNSRSEMNVSTLELGDSALYLCASSFGSGRTNTGELFFGEGSRLTVL.

Remarks on this clone: The junction shows a germline mismatch at one end, possibly a read error. The chain is built from TRBV5-1 and TRBJ2-1; TRBD1 matches 8 bases. Per the germline V gene, CDR1 is SGHRS and CDR2 is YFSETQ. The CDR3 length is 13 residues. CDR3 region: CASRPTTGVTGVF. The CDR3 coding sequence is TGCGCCAGCCGTCCAACGACAGGGGTCACGGGGGTCTTC.